Listed below are T cell receptor beta chains from one sample, sequenced in a study of blood T cell repertoires in COVID-19. Clones were read by immunoSEQ multiplex PCR, and TCRdb kept only the in-frame ones, dropping some. The sample includes 250,000 or so clones, 86% of them seen just once. Specimen: peripheral blood. These TCRs come from a man in his forties or fifties with active or convalescent COVID-19. Each CDR3 is given with its conserved first and last residue. Fields, in order: V gene, clone size, J gene, D gene, CDR3 protein, CDR3 DNA. D genes are given only for firm matches. Rows give clone size only sometimes, using once, few, many, or a class for an expanded clone.

v_call: TRBV19; clone_size: NA; j_call: TRBJ1-5; d_call: TRBD1; cdr3_aa: CASSGTGGNQPQHF; cdr3_nt: TGTGCCAGTAGTGGGACAGGAGGCAATCAGCCCCAGCATTTT
v_call: TRBV2; clone_size: NA; j_call: TRBJ2-7; d_call: NA; cdr3_aa: CASSPDSHEQYF; cdr3_nt: TGTGCCAGCAGCCCTGACAGCCACGAGCAGTACTTC
v_call: TRBV27; clone_size: NA; j_call: TRBJ2-2; d_call: NA; cdr3_aa: CASSAPIGQTSGELFF; cdr3_nt: TGTGCCAGCAGTGCCCCCATTGGACAAACAAGCGGGGAGCTGTTTTTT
v_call: TRBV18; clone_size: NA; j_call: TRBJ1-6; d_call: TRBD1; cdr3_aa: CASSPETGGPSPLHF; cdr3_nt: TGTGCCAGCTCACCAGAGACAGGGGGCCCTTCACCCCTCCACTTT
v_call: TRBV28; clone_size: NA; j_call: TRBJ2-7; d_call: NA; cdr3_aa: CASRPPGLAAYEQYF; cdr3_nt: TGTGCCAGCAGACCCCCGGGACTGGCGGCCTACGAGCAGTACTTC
v_call: TRBV7-9; clone_size: NA; j_call: TRBJ2-2; d_call: NA; cdr3_aa: CASSLKGLGTNTGELFF; cdr3_nt: TGTGCCAGCAGCTTAAAGGGCCTCGGGACTAACACCGGGGAGCTGTTTTTT
v_call: TRBV5-1; clone_size: NA; j_call: TRBJ2-1; d_call: TRBD2; cdr3_aa: CASRGLAGGHNEQFF; cdr3_nt: TGCGCCAGCAGGGGACTAGCGGGGGGGCACAATGAGCAGTTCTTC
v_call: TRBV7-9; clone_size: NA; j_call: TRBJ2-1; d_call: TRBD2; cdr3_aa: CASSLGFGGSPMTNNEQFF; cdr3_nt: TGTGCCAGCAGCTTAGGATTCGGGGGGTCCCCCATGACAAACAATGAGCAGTTCTTC
v_call: TRBV19; clone_size: NA; j_call: TRBJ2-3; d_call: NA; cdr3_aa: CASRPWDGRSTDTQYF; cdr3_nt: TGTGCCAGTAGGCCATGGGACGGGAGAAGCACAGATACGCAGTATTTT
v_call: TRBV5-5; clone_size: once; j_call: TRBJ1-3; d_call: TRBD1; cdr3_aa: CASSTQGLDGNTIYF; cdr3_nt: TGTGCCAGCAGCACACAGGGGTTAGATGGAAACACCATATATTTT
v_call: TRBV6-5; clone_size: NA; j_call: TRBJ2-2; d_call: TRBD2; cdr3_aa: CASSGRTGELFF; cdr3_nt: TGTGCCAGCAGCGGGAGGACCGGGGAGCTGTTTTTT
v_call: TRBV11-1; clone_size: NA; j_call: TRBJ1-1; d_call: NA; cdr3_aa: CASSLAGRATEAFF; cdr3_nt: TGTGCCAGCAGCTTAGCAGGCAGGGCCACTGAAGCTTTCTTT
v_call: TRBV5-6; clone_size: NA; j_call: TRBJ2-1; d_call: NA; cdr3_aa: CASSPDRYNEQFF; cdr3_nt: TGTGCCAGCAGCCCTGACAGGTACAATGAGCAGTTCTTC
v_call: TRBV5-6; clone_size: NA; j_call: TRBJ1-2; d_call: TRBD1; cdr3_aa: CASSLGTGDDGYTF; cdr3_nt: TGTGCCAGCAGCTTAGGGACAGGGGACGATGGCTACACCTTC
v_call: TRBV11-3; clone_size: NA; j_call: TRBJ1-1; d_call: NA; cdr3_aa: CASSSGQRRYMNTEAFF; cdr3_nt: TGTGCCAGCAGCTCCGGTCAGAGGCGATACATGAACACTGAAGCTTTCTTT
v_call: TRBV3-1/TRBV3-2; clone_size: NA; j_call: TRBJ2-1; d_call: TRBD2; cdr3_aa: CASSQDATSGGGYNEQFF; cdr3_nt: TGTGCCAGCAGCCAAGATGCGACTAGCGGGGGGGGTTACAATGAGCAGTTCTTC
v_call: TRBV18; clone_size: few; j_call: TRBJ1-6; d_call: NA; cdr3_aa: CASSPQGDINSPLHF; cdr3_nt: TGTGCCAGCTCACCACAGGGGGACATTAATTCACCCCTCCACTTT
v_call: TRBV9; clone_size: NA; j_call: TRBJ1-6; d_call: NA; cdr3_aa: CASSVEWGPGSPLHF; cdr3_nt: TGTGCCAGCAGCGTTGAATGGGGGCCGGGTTCACCCCTCCACTTT
v_call: TRBV12-3/TRBV12-4; clone_size: NA; j_call: TRBJ2-3; d_call: NA; cdr3_aa: CASSFPGADTQYF; cdr3_nt: TGTGCCAGCAGTTTCCCCGGGGCAGATACGCAGTATTTT
v_call: TRBV5-5; clone_size: NA; j_call: TRBJ2-3; d_call: TRBD2; cdr3_aa: CASTPRVAGTSTDTQYF; cdr3_nt: TGTGCCAGCACCCCGCGGGTAGCGGGAACTAGCACAGATACGCAGTATTTT
v_call: TRBV7-9; clone_size: NA; j_call: TRBJ2-3; d_call: TRBD2; cdr3_aa: CASSPPGLAGETDTQYF; cdr3_nt: TGTGCCAGCAGCCCTCCCGGACTAGCGGGAGAAACAGATACGCAGTATTTT
v_call: TRBV7-9; clone_size: NA; j_call: TRBJ1-1; d_call: NA; cdr3_aa: CASSFRGNKPSNTEAFF; cdr3_nt: TGTGCCAGCAGCTTCCGGGGGAATAAGCCGTCGAACACTGAAGCTTTCTTT
v_call: TRBV16; clone_size: few; j_call: TRBJ1-1; d_call: TRBD1; cdr3_aa: CASSRTGGTEAFF; cdr3_nt: TGTGCCAGCAGCCGGACAGGGGGCACTGAAGCTTTCTTT
v_call: TRBV11-2; clone_size: NA; j_call: TRBJ2-5; d_call: TRBD2; cdr3_aa: CASSSGTSGLQETQYF; cdr3_nt: TGTGCCAGCAGCTCCGGGACTAGCGGGTTACAAGAGACCCAGTACTTC
v_call: TRBV19; clone_size: few; j_call: TRBJ2-7; d_call: TRBD1; cdr3_aa: CASSADRGPYEQYF; cdr3_nt: TGTGCCAGTAGTGCCGACAGGGGGCCCTACGAGCAGTACTTC
v_call: TRBV10-1; clone_size: NA; j_call: TRBJ2-1; d_call: TRBD1; cdr3_aa: CASRPGQGNEQFF; cdr3_nt: TGCGCTAGCAGGCCGGGACAGGGGAATGAGCAGTTCTTC
v_call: TRBV24-1; clone_size: NA; j_call: TRBJ1-2; d_call: NA; cdr3_aa: CATSDSGDYGGYTF; cdr3_nt: TGTGCCACCAGTGACTCAGGGGACTATGGTGGCTACACCTTC
v_call: TRBV18; clone_size: NA; j_call: TRBJ2-7; d_call: NA; cdr3_aa: CASSPRQDGSYEQYF; cdr3_nt: TGTGCCAGCTCACCTCGACAGGATGGGAGCTACGAGCAGTACTTC
v_call: TRBV6-4; clone_size: once; j_call: TRBJ2-7; d_call: TRBD1; cdr3_aa: CASIERGRSSYEQYF; cdr3_nt: TGTGCCAGCATCGAAAGGGGGCGCAGCTCCTACGAGCAGTACTTC
v_call: TRBV5-4; clone_size: NA; j_call: TRBJ2-1; d_call: TRBD1; cdr3_aa: CASSLVGQYYNEQFF; cdr3_nt: TGTGCCAGCAGCTTGGTGGGACAGTATTACAATGAGCAGTTCTTC
v_call: TRBV6-1; clone_size: once; j_call: TRBJ2-3; d_call: NA; cdr3_aa: CASSEDGWDTQYF; cdr3_nt: TGTGCCAGCAGTGAAGATGGCTGGGATACGCAGTATTTT
v_call: TRBV12-3/TRBV12-4; clone_size: NA; j_call: TRBJ1-2; d_call: TRBD1; cdr3_aa: CASTQGAGGYTF; cdr3_nt: TGTGCCAGCACCCAGGGGGCAGGTGGCTACACCTTC
v_call: TRBV18; clone_size: once; j_call: TRBJ2-3; d_call: TRBD1; cdr3_aa: CASSPSTGGYTQYF; cdr3_nt: TGTGCCAGCTCACCCTCGACAGGGGGATATACGCAGTATTTT
v_call: TRBV11-2; clone_size: NA; j_call: TRBJ2-5; d_call: TRBD1; cdr3_aa: CASSTGGETQYF; cdr3_nt: TGTGCCAGCAGCACAGGGGGAGAGACCCAGTACTTC
v_call: TRBV10-2; clone_size: NA; j_call: TRBJ2-3; d_call: NA; cdr3_aa: CASSKDGERDTQYF; cdr3_nt: TGCGCCAGCAGTAAGGATGGCGAGCGGGATACGCAGTATTTT
v_call: TRBV6-1; clone_size: NA; j_call: TRBJ1-5; d_call: TRBD1; cdr3_aa: CASSEQGAGQPQHF; cdr3_nt: TGTGCCAGCAGTGAACAGGGGGCTGGTCAGCCCCAGCATTTT
v_call: TRBV7-2; clone_size: NA; j_call: TRBJ2-7; d_call: TRBD2; cdr3_aa: CASSLVGWEGYEQYF; cdr3_nt: TGTGCCAGCAGCTTAGTAGGGTGGGAGGGGTACGAGCAGTACTTC
v_call: TRBV27; clone_size: NA; j_call: TRBJ2-7; d_call: TRBD1; cdr3_aa: CASREDRVSYEQYF; cdr3_nt: TGTGCCAGCAGAGAAGACAGGGTCTCCTACGAGCAGTACTTC
v_call: TRBV6-1; clone_size: NA; j_call: TRBJ1-1; d_call: NA; cdr3_aa: CASSDRWGRILTEAFF; cdr3_nt: TGTGCCAGCAGTGACCGATGGGGCCGTATACTGACTGAAGCTTTCTTT
v_call: TRBV19; clone_size: NA; j_call: TRBJ1-4; d_call: TRBD1; cdr3_aa: CASVPQGALRNEKLFF; cdr3_nt: TGTGCCAGTGTTCCACAGGGGGCGCTACGTAATGAAAAACTGTTTTTT
v_call: TRBV7-3; clone_size: once; j_call: TRBJ2-7; d_call: TRBD2; cdr3_aa: CASSLSGTSDYEQYF; cdr3_nt: TGTGCCAGCAGCTTAAGCGGGACTAGCGACTACGAGCAGTACTTC
v_call: TRBV4-2; clone_size: NA; j_call: TRBJ1-1; d_call: NA; cdr3_aa: CASSQERQRNTEAFF; cdr3_nt: TGTGCCAGCAGCCAAGAACGACAGAGGAACACTGAAGCTTTCTTT
v_call: TRBV2; clone_size: NA; j_call: TRBJ1-6; d_call: NA; cdr3_aa: CASSQEQGSNSPLHF; cdr3_nt: TGTGCCAGCAGTCAGGAGCAGGGATCTAATTCACCCCTCCACTTT
v_call: TRBV12-5; clone_size: NA; j_call: TRBJ1-6; d_call: NA; cdr3_aa: CASGLGGGGNSPLHF; cdr3_nt: TGTGCTAGTGGTTTGGGTGGGGGAGGCAATTCACCCCTCCACTTT
v_call: TRBV3-1/TRBV3-2; clone_size: NA; j_call: TRBJ1-1; d_call: NA; cdr3_aa: CASSQNLDRREAFF; cdr3_nt: TGTGCCAGCAGCCAAAATCTCGACAGGCGGGAAGCTTTCTTT
v_call: TRBV18; clone_size: NA; j_call: TRBJ2-3; d_call: NA; cdr3_aa: CASSPPFLTASTDTQYF; cdr3_nt: TGTGCCAGCTCACCACCGTTCTTGACAGCTAGCACAGATACGCAGTATTTT
v_call: TRBV6-1; clone_size: NA; j_call: TRBJ2-7; d_call: TRBD1; cdr3_aa: CASSEPDRNSYEQYF; cdr3_nt: TGTGCCAGCAGTGAACCGGACAGGAACTCCTACGAGCAGTACTTC
v_call: TRBV27; clone_size: NA; j_call: TRBJ1-2; d_call: TRBD1; cdr3_aa: CASSSVTGIDYGYTF; cdr3_nt: TGTGCCAGCAGTTCAGTGACAGGGATCGACTATGGCTACACCTTC
v_call: TRBV4-2; clone_size: NA; j_call: TRBJ2-7; d_call: TRBD2; cdr3_aa: CASSPETSGGTYEQYF; cdr3_nt: TGTGCCAGCAGCCCGGAGACTAGCGGGGGGACCTACGAGCAGTACTTC
v_call: TRBV27; clone_size: NA; j_call: TRBJ2-3; d_call: NA; cdr3_aa: CASSSTDRSTDTQYF; cdr3_nt: TGTGCCAGCAGTTCGACGGACAGAAGCACAGATACGCAGTATTTT
v_call: TRBV3-1/TRBV3-2; clone_size: once; j_call: TRBJ2-7; d_call: NA; cdr3_aa: CASKNSLSYEQYF; cdr3_nt: TGTGCCAGCAAGAACAGCCTCTCCTACGAGCAGTACTTC
v_call: TRBV25-1; clone_size: NA; j_call: TRBJ1-2; d_call: NA; cdr3_aa: CASSEADRNDGYTF; cdr3_nt: TGTGCCAGCAGTGAAGCCGACAGGAACGATGGCTACACCTTC